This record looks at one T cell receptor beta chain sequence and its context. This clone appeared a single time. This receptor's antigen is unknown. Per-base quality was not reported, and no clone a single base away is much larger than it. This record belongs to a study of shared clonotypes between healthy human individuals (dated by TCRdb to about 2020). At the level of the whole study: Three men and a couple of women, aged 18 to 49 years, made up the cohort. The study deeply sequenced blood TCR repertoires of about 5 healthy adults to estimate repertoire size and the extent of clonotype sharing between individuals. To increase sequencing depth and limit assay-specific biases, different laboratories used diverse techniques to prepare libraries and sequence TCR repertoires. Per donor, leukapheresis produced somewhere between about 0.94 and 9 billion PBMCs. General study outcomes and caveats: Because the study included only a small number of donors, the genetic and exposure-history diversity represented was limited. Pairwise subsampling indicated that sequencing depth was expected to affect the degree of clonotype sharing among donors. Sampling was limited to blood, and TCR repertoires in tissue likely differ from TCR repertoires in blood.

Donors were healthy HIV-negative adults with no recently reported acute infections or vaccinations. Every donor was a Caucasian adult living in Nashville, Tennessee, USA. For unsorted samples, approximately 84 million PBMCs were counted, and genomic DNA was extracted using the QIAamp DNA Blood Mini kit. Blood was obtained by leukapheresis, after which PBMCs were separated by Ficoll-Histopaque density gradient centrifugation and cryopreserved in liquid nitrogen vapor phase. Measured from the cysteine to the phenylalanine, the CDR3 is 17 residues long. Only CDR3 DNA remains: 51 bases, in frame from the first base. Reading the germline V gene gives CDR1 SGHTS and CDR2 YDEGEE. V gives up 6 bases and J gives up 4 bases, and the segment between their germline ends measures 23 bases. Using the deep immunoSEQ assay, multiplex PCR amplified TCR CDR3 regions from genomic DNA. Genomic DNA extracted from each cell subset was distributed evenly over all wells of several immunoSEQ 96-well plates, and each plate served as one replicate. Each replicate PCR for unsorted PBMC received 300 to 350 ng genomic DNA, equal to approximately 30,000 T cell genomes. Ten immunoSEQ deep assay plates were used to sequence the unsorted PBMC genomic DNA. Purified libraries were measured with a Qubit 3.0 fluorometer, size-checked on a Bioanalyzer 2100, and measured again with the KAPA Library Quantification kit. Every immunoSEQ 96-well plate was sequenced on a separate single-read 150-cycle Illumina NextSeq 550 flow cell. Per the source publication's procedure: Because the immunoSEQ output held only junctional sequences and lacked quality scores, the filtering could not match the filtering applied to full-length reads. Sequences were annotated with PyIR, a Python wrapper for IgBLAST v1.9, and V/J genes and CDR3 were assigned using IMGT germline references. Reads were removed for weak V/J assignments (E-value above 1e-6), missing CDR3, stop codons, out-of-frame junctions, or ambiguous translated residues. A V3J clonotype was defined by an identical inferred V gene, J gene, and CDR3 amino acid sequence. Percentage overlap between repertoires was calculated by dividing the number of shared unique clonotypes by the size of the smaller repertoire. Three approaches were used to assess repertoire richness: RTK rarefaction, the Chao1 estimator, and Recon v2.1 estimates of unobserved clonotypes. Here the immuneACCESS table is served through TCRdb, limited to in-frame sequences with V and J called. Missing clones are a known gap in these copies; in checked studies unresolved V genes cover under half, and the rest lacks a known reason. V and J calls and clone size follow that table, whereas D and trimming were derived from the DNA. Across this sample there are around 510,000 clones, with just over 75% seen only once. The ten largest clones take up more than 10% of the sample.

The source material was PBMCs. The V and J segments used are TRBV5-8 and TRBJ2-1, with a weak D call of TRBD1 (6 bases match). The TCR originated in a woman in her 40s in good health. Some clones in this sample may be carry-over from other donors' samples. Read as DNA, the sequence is TGTGCCAGCAACGATAACTCCGGGACAAGGATTTACAATGAGCAGTTCTTC. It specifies CASNDNSGTRIYNEQFF.